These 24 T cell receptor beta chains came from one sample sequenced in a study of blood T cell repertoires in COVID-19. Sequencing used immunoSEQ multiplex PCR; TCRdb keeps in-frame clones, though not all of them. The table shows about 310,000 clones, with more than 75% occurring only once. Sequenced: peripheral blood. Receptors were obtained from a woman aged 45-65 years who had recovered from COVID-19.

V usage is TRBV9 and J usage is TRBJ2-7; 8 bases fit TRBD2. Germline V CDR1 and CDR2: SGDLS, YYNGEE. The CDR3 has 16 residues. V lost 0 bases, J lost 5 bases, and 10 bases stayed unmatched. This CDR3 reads CASSVAFGAGENEQYF. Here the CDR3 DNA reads TGTGCCAGCAGCGTAGCCTTCGGAGCGGGAGAAAACGAGCAGTACTTC. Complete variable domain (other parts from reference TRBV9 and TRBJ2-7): DSGVTQTPKHLITATGQRVTLRCSPRSGDLSVYWYQQSLDQGLQFLIQYYNGEERAKGNILERFSAQQFPDLHSELNLSSLELGDSALYFCASSVAFGAGENEQYFGPGTRLTVT.

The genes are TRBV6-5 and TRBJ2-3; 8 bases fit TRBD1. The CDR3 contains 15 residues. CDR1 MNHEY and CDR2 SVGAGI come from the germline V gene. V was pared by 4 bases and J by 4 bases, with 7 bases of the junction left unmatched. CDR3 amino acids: CASSSNRGAPDTQYF. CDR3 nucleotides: TGTGCCAGCAGTTCTAACAGGGGGGCTCCAGATACGCAGTATTTT.

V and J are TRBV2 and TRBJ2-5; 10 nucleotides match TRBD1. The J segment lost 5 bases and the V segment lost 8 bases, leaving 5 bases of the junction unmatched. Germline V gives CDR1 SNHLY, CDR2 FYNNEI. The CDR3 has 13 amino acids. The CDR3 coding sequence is TGTGCCAGCGGCCGGGACAGGGGCGAGACCCAGTACTTC. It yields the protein CASGRDRGETQYF.

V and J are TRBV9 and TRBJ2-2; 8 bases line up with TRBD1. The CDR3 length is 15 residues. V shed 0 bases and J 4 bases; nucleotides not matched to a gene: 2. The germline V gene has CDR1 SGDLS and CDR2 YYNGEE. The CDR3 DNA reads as TGTGCCAGCAGCGTAGCACAGGGGGGCACCGGGGAGCTGTTTTTT. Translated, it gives CASSVAQGGTGELFF.

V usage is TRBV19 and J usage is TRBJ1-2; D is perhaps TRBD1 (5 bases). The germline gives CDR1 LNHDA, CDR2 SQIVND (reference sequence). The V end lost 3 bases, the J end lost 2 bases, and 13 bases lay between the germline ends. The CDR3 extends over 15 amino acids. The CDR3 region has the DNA TGTGCCAGTAGTATCTCGACAGCTGCAAACTATGGCTACACCTTC. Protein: CASSISTAANYGYTF. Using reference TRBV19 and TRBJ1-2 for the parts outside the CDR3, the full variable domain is DGGITQSPKYLFRKEGQNVTLSCEQNLNHDAMYWYRQDPGQGLRLIYYSQIVNDFQKGDIAEGYSVSREKKESFPLTVTSAQKNPTAFYLCASSISTAANYGYTFGSGTRLTVV.

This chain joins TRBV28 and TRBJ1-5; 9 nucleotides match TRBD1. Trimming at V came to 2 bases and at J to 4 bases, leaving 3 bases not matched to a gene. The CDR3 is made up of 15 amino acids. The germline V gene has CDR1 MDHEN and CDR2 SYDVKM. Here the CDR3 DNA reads TGTGCCAGCAGTTTAGGGACAGGGAAAAATCAGCCCCAGCATTTT. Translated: CASSLGTGKNQPQHF.

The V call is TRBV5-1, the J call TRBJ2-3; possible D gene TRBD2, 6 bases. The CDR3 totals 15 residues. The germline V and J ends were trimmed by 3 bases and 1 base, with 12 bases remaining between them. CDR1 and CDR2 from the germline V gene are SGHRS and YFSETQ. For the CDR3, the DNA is TGCGCCAGCAGCTCCCGGTGGGGGGGCACAGATACGCAGTATTTT. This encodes CASSSRWGGTDTQYF.

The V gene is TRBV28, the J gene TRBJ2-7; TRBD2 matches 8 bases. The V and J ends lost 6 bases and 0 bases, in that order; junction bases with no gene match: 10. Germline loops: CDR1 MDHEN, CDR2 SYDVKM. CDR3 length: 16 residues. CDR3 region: CASSDPWREDSYEQYF. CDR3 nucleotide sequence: TGTGCCAGCAGCGATCCATGGCGGGAGGACTCCTACGAGCAGTACTTC.

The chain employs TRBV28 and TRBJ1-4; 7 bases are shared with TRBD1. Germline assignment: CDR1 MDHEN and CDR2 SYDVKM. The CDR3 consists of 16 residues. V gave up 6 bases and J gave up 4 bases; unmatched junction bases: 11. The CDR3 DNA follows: TGTGCCAGCAGCTCTCGTTTCGGACAGGTTAATGAAAAACTGTTTTTT. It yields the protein CASSSRFGQVNEKLFF.

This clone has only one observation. The CDR3: CASSPLLGTGNNEQFF. The CDR3 DNA sequence: TGTGCCAGCAGCCCGTTACTCGGGACTGGAAACAATGAGCAGTTCTTC. V usage is TRBV25-1 and J usage is TRBJ2-1; the D gene is possibly TRBD2 (6 bases). CDR1 is MGHDK and CDR2 is SYGVNS in the germline V gene. Trimming took 6 bases from V and 5 from J, leaving 20 bases between them. The CDR3 runs 16 residues.

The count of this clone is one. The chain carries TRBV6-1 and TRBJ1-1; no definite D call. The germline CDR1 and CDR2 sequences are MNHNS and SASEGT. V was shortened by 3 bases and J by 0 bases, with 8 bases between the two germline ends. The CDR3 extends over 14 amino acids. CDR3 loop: CASSEGNLNTEAFF. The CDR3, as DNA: TGTGCCAGCAGTGAGGGCAACCTGAACACTGAAGCTTTCTTT.

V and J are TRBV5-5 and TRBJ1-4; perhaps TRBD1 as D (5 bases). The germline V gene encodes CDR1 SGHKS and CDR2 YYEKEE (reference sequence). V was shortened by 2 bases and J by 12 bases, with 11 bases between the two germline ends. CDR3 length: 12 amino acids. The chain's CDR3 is CASSFGAMELFF. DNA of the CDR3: TGTGCCAGCAGCTTTGGGGCCATGGAACTGTTTTTT.

The CDR3 spells CASSLAGGPYEQYF. Written as DNA, the CDR3 is TGTGCCAGCAGTTTAGCGGGGGGTCCCTACGAGCAGTACTTC. The chain uses TRBV27 and TRBJ2-7; 8 bases match TRBD2. This CDR3 spans 14 amino acids. Germline values: CDR1 MNHEY, CDR2 SMNVEV (reference sequence). V was clipped by 2 bases and J by 2 bases; unmatched bases: 2.

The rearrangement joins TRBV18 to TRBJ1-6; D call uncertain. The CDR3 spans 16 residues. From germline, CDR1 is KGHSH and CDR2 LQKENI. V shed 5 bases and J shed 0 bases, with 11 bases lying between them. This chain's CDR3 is CASSVTGGSYNSPLHF. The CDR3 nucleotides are TGTGCCAGCTCAGTTACCGGCGGCTCCTATAATTCACCCCTCCACTTT.

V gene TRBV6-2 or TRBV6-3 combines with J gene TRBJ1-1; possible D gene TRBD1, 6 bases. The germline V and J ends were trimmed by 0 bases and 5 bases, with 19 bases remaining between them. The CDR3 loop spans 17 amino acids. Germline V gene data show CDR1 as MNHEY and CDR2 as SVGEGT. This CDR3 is CASSYSEQGLGWTEAFF. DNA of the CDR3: TGTGCCAGCAGTTACTCTGAACAGGGATTAGGGTGGACTGAAGCTTTCTTT.

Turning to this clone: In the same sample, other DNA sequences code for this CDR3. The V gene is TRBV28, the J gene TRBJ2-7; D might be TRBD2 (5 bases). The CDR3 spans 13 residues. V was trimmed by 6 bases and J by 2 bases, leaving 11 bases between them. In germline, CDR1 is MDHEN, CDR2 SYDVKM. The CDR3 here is CASRRTGTYEQYF. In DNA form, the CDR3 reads TGTGCCAGCAGGCGGACGGGAACCTACGAGCAGTACTTC.

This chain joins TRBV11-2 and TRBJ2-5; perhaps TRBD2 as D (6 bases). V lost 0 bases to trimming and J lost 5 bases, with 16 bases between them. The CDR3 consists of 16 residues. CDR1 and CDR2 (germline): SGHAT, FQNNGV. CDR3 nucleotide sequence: TGTGCCAGCAGCTTAGAGGTCGGGAGCGGGTGGGAGACCCAGTACTTC. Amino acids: CASSLEVGSGWETQYF. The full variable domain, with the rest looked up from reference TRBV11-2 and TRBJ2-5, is EAGVAQSPRYKIIEKRQSVAFWCNPISGHATLYWYQQILGQGPKLLIQFQNNGVVDDSQLPKDRFSAERLKGVDSTLKIQPAKLEDSAVYLCASSLEVGSGWETQYFGPGTRLLVL.

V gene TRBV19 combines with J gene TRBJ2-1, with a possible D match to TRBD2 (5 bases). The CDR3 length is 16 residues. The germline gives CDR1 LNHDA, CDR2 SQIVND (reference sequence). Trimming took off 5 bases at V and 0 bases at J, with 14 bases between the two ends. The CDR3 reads CASSPRGQSSYNEQFF. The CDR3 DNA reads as TGTGCCAGTAGTCCCCGCGGGCAGAGCTCCTACAATGAGCAGTTCTTC.

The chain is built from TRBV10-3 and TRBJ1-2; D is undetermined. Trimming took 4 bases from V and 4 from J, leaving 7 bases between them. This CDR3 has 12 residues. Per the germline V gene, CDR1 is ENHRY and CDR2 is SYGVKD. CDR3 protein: CAISGEGYGYTF. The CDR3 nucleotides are TGTGCCATCAGTGGGGAGGGCTATGGCTACACCTTC.

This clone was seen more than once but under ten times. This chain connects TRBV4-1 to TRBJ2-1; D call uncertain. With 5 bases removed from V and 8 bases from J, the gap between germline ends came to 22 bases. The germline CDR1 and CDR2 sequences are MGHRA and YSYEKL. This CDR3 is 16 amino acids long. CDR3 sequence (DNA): TGCGCCAGCAGCACCCCTCTGAAGTCCACCCGGGATGAGCAGTTCTTC. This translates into CASSTPLKSTRDEQFF.

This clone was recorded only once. This CDR3 reads CASRIRDFGELFF. The CDR3 coding sequence is TGTGCCAGCAGAATTAGGGACTTCGGGGAGCTGTTTTTT. This chain uses TRBV6-5 with TRBJ2-2; D is perhaps TRBD2 (6 bases). Trimming left V 6 bases short and J 7 bases short, with 12 bases between. Germline V gene lookup returns CDR1 MNHEY and CDR2 SVGAGI. The CDR3 consists of 13 residues.

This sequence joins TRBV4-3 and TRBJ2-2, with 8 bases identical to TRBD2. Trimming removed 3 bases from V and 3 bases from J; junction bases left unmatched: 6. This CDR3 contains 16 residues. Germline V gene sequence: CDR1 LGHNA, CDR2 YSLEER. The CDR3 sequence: CASSHQAGEYTGELFF. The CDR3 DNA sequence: TGCGCCAGCAGCCACCAAGCGGGGGAATACACCGGGGAGCTGTTTTTT.

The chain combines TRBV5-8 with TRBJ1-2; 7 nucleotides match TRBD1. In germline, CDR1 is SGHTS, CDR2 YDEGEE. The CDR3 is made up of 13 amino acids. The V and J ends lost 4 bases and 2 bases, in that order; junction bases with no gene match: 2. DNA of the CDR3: TGTGCCAGCAGCGCGGGACAGAACTATGGCTACACCTTC. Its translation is CASSAGQNYGYTF.

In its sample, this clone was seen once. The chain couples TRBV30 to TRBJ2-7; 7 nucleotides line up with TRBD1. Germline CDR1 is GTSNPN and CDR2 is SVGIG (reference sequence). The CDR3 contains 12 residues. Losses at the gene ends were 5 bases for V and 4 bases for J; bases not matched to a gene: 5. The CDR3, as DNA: TGTGCCTGGCGACAGGGATTTTACGAGCAGTACTTC. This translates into CAWRQGFYEQYF.